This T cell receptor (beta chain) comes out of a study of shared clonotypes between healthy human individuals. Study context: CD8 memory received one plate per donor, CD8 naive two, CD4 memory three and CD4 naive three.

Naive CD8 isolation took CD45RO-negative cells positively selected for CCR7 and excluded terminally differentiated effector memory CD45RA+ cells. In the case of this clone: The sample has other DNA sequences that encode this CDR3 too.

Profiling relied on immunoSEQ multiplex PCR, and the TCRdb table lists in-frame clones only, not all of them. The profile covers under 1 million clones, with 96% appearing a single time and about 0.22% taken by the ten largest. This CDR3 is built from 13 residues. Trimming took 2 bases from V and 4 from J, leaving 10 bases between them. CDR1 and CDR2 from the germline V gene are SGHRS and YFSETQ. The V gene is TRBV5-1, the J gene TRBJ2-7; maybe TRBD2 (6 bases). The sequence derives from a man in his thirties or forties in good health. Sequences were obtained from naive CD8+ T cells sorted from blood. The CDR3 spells CASSFGRDYEQYF. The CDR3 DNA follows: TGCGCCAGCAGCTTCGGGAGAGATTACGAGCAGTACTTC.